This note documents a single T cell receptor beta chain sequence. The sample is drawn from a study of shared T cell receptors in the human thymus. The length of the CDR3 is 18 residues. J lost 2 bases, V lost 5 bases, and 11 bases had no gene match. Germline loops: CDR1 SGHTA, CDR2 FQGNSA. The protocol was immunoSEQ multiplex PCR, while the TCRdb copy is restricted to in-frame clones and leaves out a portion. The table has more than 300,000 clones, approximately 95% seen once. Sequenced sample: thymocytes. The chain is built from TRBV7-2 and TRBJ2-6; 8 bases map to TRBD2. The receptor's source is a human donor. For the CDR3, the DNA is TGTGCCAGCAGCGAAGGACTAGCCGGGGTAACTGGGGCCAACGTCCTGACTTTC. Its protein product is CASSEGLAGVTGANVLTF. Combining the CDR3 with reference TRBV7-2 and TRBJ2-6 gives the whole variable domain GAGVSQSPSNKVTEKGKDVELRCDPISGHTALYWYRQSLGQGLEFLIYFQGNSAPDKSGLPSDRFSAERTGGSVSTLTIQRTQQEDSAVYLCASSEGLAGVTGANVLTFGAGSRLTVL.